The entry that follows covers one T cell receptor (beta chain) sequence. Its antigen remains unknown. The data are from a study of shared clonotypes between healthy human individuals. Repertoires were generated with immunoSEQ multiplex PCR, while TCRdb's copy carries only in-frame clones and drops some. The sample lists 730,000 or so clones, 72% occurring once. Study-level findings and limits: When compared with the clonotypes that were shared by all four sorted-subset donors, the non-shared clonotypes turned out to have lower generation probabilities.

Trimming stripped 3 bases from V and 1 base from J, with 10 bases between. The CDR3 is 15 residues long. Germline CDR1 is SGHDT and CDR2 is YYEEEE. The receptor was isolated from a woman in her twenties or thirties in good health. The specimen was memory CD4+ T cells sorted from blood. Subset here: CD45RA-negative fraction. The genes are TRBV5-6 and TRBJ2-2; TRBD1 might be the D (6 bases). Here the CDR3 reads CASSWTDQNTGELFF. The CDR3 DNA reads as TGTGCCAGCAGCTGGACAGACCAGAACACCGGGGAGCTGTTTTTT. Based on the CDR3 plus reference TRBV5-6 and TRBJ2-2, the full variable domain is DAGVTQSPTHLIKTRGQQVTLRCSPKSGHDTVSWYQQALGQGPQFIFQYYEEEERQRGNFPDRFSGHQFPNYSSELNVNALLLGDSALYLCASSWTDQNTGELFFGEGSRLTVL.